This T cell receptor (beta chain) derives from a study of CD8 T cells in Susac syndrome (dated by TCRdb to between 2017 and 2020). For the study in its entirety: The study used repertoire sequencing to test whether antigen drove CD8+ T cell activation and differentiation in Susac syndrome.

Results the study describes overall, beyond this receptor: The TCR sequencing and HLA analysis was acknowledged to have included a relatively small number of individuals.

Peripheral blood CD8+ and CD4+ T cells from healthy donors, Susac syndrome patients and multiple sclerosis patients were profiled by high-throughput TCR beta sequencing. The multiple sclerosis controls were treatment-naive patients whose relapsing-remitting disease, either stable or active, fulfilled the revised McDonald criteria. Bulk CD8+ and CD4+ T cells were purified by magnetic negative isolation, whereas CD8+ TEMRA cells were enriched by FACS. Blood was collected in EDTA tubes and processed within 24 hours, with PBMCs isolated through density gradient centrifugation. PBMCs intended for TCR sequencing were cryopreserved in liquid nitrogen and were subsequently thawed in a 37 degrees C water bath. Purity of sorted or isolated CD4+, CD8+ and CD8+ TEMRA cells was at least 90%. RNA was extracted using the RNeasy kit, and roughly 0.45 to 1 microgram was reverse transcribed with random hexamers. The immunoSEQ multiplex PCR assay, covering 54 Vbeta and 13 Jbeta segments, was used to amplify TCR beta CDR3 regions. To correct PCR amplification bias, a synthetic template baseline was used for both primer optimization and computational correction. The study's processing was this. Only productive sequences were kept, with reads annotated to V, D and J genes according to IMGT and analyzed in immunoSEQ Analyzer. Clonality was calculated as one minus the Shannon entropy normalized by log2 of the number of productive unique sequences. For each patient and control, public and private clones were evaluated within the 100 most prevalent clones. A clone was defined as Susac-specific if it was absent from the healthy and MS cohorts, from about 1,100 published viral clones and from other ImmuneACCESS disease sequences. TCRdb's own reprocessing of the public reads used fastp at Q25 and MiXCR and kept productive beta chains. Every CDR3 protein is listed once, alongside the most common genes and DNA of its rows. None of the V and J calls come from the authors' own analysis; TCRdb made them. For this sample there are around 130,000 distinct CDR3 sequences; 94% appear just once. Approximately 0.13% of the sample rests with the top ten.

The CDR3, from cysteine to phenylalanine, totals 16 residues. Only the CDR3 region is kept as DNA, spanning 48 bases read in frame from base 1. The germline V gene (reference sequence) sets CDR1 to LNHDA and CDR2 to SQIVND. Relative to germline, V is missing 5 bases and J is missing 7 bases, with 12 bases of the junction outside any gene match. Note on this clonotype: Which antigen it targets is not known. Per-base qualities were not stored, and no clone one base away is much larger.

This sequence was found in a human donor with multiple sclerosis. The sequenced sample was CD4+ T cells from PBMCs. The V and J segments used are TRBV19 and TRBJ1-5; TRBD1 lines up with 9 middle nucleotides. In nucleotide form, the sequence is TGTGCCAGTAGTGCATTGGAGGGACAGGGAAGGCAGCCCCAGCATTTT. The translation is CASSALEGQGRQPQHF.